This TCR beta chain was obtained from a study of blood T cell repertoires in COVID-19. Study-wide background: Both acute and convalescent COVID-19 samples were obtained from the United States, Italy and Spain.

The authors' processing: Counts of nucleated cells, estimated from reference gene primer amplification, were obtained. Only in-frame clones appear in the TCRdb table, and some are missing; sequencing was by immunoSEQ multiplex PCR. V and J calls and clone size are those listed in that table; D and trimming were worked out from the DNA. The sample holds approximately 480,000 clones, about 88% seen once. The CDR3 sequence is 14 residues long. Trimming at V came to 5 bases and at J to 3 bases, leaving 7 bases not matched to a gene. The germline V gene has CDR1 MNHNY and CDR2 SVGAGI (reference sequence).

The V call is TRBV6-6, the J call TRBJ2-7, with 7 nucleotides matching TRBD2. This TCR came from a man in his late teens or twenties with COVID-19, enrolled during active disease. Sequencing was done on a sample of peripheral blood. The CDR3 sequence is CASSGSGKGYEQYF. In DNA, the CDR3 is TGTGCCAGCAGTGGCAGCGGGAAAGGCTACGAGCAGTACTTC.